The 11 T cell receptor beta chains in this list originate from one sample, sequenced in a study of quantifying T cell responses using KT2 cells. Study background: TCR alpha and beta constant-region primers primed reverse transcription of RNA.

A single-stranded UMI oligo with SP2 sequence was ligated to cDNA 3' ends. An equimolar mix of RC1.1 and RC1.2 primed the beta chain across TRBC1 and TRBC2. TCRdb reprocessed the UMI-ligation and nested PCR reads with MiXCR, giving one entry per CDR3 protein. The sample has over 55,000 distinct CDR3 sequences, 9% to 15% seen once; the top ten hold approximately 9.4%. Sequencing used PBMCs spiked with cells of the T cell clone KT2. Source of these receptors: a human donor.

In this sample, this clonotype turned up many times. The chain is built from TRBV6-5 and TRBJ1-3; D is unresolved. Germline V gene sequence: CDR1 MNHEY, CDR2 SVGAGI. Trimming left V 5 bases short and J 8 bases short, with 10 bases between. The CDR3 extends over 12 amino acids. In nucleotides, the CDR3 is TGTGCCAGCAGTCAAGACGCGGACACCATATATTTT. This sequence encodes CASSQDADTIYF.

The CDR3 bases are TGTGCCAGCAGGCCTCCTTTCCGTTTTAGCTCCTACAATGAGCAGTTCTTC. Its protein product is CASRPPFRFSSYNEQFF. This chain links TRBV7-9 with TRBJ2-1; D unclear. V was trimmed by 6 bases and J by 0 bases, leaving 18 bases between them. The CDR3 sequence is 17 residues long. The V gene's germline CDR1 is SEHNR and CDR2 FQNEAQ (reference sequence).

This clonotype was recorded at least ten times. The gene calls are TRBV20-1 and TRBJ2-3, with 8 bases aligning to TRBD2. V gave up 0 bases and J gave up 6 bases; unmatched junction bases: 14. Germline V CDR1 and CDR2: DFQATT, SNEGSKA (reference sequence). The CDR3 has 17 residues. The CDR3 spells CSARDNPAGGGRDTQYF. The CDR3 DNA reads as TGCAGTGCTAGAGATAACCCCGCGGGGGGTGGTAGGGATACGCAGTATTTT.

In this sample, this clonotype turned up a few times. The chain carries TRBV6-1 and TRBJ2-7; 7 nucleotides align to TRBD1. This CDR3 comprises 14 residues. Looked up from germline, CDR1 is MNHNS and CDR2 is SASEGT. The J segment lost 2 bases and the V segment lost 6 bases, leaving 7 bases of the junction unmatched. The CDR3 DNA is TGTGCCAGCAGGGCCCCGGGACAGACCTACGAGCAGTACTTC. Translating it yields CASRAPGQTYEQYF.

This clonotype was observed a handful of times. DNA of the CDR3: TGTGCCAGCTCACGAACCGGGACAGCTAAAAATGAGCAGTTCTTC. It encodes CASSRTGTAKNEQFF. This chain links TRBV18 with TRBJ2-1; 7 bases line up with TRBD1. CDR3 size: 15 residues. After removal of 4 bases from V and 7 bases from J, the junction contained 10 bases not matched to a gene. CDR1 KGHSH and CDR2 LQKENI come from the germline V gene. Variable domain in full (rest from reference TRBV18 and TRBJ2-1): NAGVMQNPRHLVRRRGQEARLRCSPMKGHSHVYWYRQLPEEGLKFMVYLQKENIIDESGMPKERFSAEFPKEGPSILRIQQVVRGDSAAYFCASSRTGTAKNEQFFGPGTRLTVL.

This clonotype was found a few times. One end of the junction varies from germline; a read error may be responsible. CDR3 sequence (DNA): TGTGCCAGCAGCCACTCGGGCGGGGCGGCCGGATTC. It encodes CASSHSGGAAGF. The chain uses TRBV7-8 and TRBJ2-5; D may be TRBD2 (6 bases). CDR3 length: 12 amino acids. Germline V gene sequence: CDR1 SGHVS, CDR2 FQNEAQ.

This clonotype has at least ten counts. The V call is TRBV12-3 or TRBV12-4, the J call TRBJ2-7; 12 bases match TRBD1. The CDR3 runs to 15 residues. Trimming cost V 6 bases and J 1 base; bases outside gene matches: 4. CDR3 DNA sequence: TGTGCCAGCAGACGGGGACAGGGGGCTTCCTACGAGCAGTACTTC. As protein: CASRRGQGASYEQYF.

This clonotype has ten or more counts. The V gene is TRBV5-1, the J gene TRBJ1-2, with a possible D match to TRBD1 (6 bases). The CDR3 has 12 residues. Germline CDR1 SGHRS, CDR2 YFSETQ. With 5 bases removed from V and 4 bases from J, the gap between germline ends came to 9 bases. The CDR3 is CASSGQTYGYTF. The CDR3 DNA follows: TGCGCCAGCAGTGGACAGACCTATGGCTACACCTTC.

The chain joins TRBV23-1 to TRBJ2-3; 11 bases line up with TRBD1. TRBV23-1 is an open reading frame, and its role is uncertain. V dropped 1 base and J dropped 6; count of bases not matched to a gene: 6. The CDR3 contains 16 residues. This CDR3 is CASSQCRDRGSDTQYF. Written as DNA, the CDR3 is TGCGCCAGCAGTCAATGTAGGGACAGGGGGTCTGATACGCAGTATTTT.

The CDR3 sequence is CASNTNRGDTQYF. The CDR3 bases are TGTGCCAGCAATACAAACAGGGGTGATACGCAGTATTTT. The rearrangement links TRBV2 to TRBJ2-3; 7 bases are shared with TRBD1. Germline V CDR1 and CDR2: SNHLY, FYNNEI. The V and J ends lost 7 bases and 6 bases, in that order; junction bases with no gene match: 7. CDR3 length: 13 amino acids.

In its sample, this clonotype was seen many times. The rearrangement joins TRBV7-2 to TRBJ2-7; D unclear. V was pared by 2 bases and J by 3 bases, with 11 bases between. CDR1 is SGHTA and CDR2 is FQGNSA in the germline V gene. The CDR3 covers 14 residues. Here the CDR3 DNA reads TGTGCCAGCAGCTTACAGGCACTTTACTACGAGCAGTACTTC. It encodes CASSLQALYYEQYF.